One T cell receptor beta chain is described in this entry. The data were taken from a study of blood T cell repertoires in COVID-19. Looking at the study overall: Sites in the United States, Italy and Spain provided acute and convalescent COVID-19 samples. T cells, B-cell-depleted T cells, or PBMCs supplied cDNA or gDNA.

The CDR3 loop spans 15 amino acids. J lost 3 bases, V lost 1 base, and 4 bases had no gene match. Germline V gene data show CDR1 as LGHDT and CDR2 as YNNKEL (reference sequence). In the study's own analysis: Reference gene primer amplification gave estimated nucleated cell counts. Sequencing was performed with immunoSEQ multiplex PCR; in TCRdb, only in-frame clones are kept and a portion is missing. V and J calls and clone size follow that table, whereas D and trimming were derived from the DNA. Of about 200,000 clones listed, 88% are singletons. The sample was peripheral blood. The TCR originated in a man younger than 30 with active or convalescent COVID-19. This chain uses TRBV3-1 (or the pseudogene TRBV3-2) with TRBJ2-5; 8 bases are a match to TRBD2. CDR3 loop: CASSQVRTSKETQYF. CDR3 DNA sequence: TGTGCCAGCAGCCAAGTTAGGACTAGCAAAGAGACCCAGTACTTC.